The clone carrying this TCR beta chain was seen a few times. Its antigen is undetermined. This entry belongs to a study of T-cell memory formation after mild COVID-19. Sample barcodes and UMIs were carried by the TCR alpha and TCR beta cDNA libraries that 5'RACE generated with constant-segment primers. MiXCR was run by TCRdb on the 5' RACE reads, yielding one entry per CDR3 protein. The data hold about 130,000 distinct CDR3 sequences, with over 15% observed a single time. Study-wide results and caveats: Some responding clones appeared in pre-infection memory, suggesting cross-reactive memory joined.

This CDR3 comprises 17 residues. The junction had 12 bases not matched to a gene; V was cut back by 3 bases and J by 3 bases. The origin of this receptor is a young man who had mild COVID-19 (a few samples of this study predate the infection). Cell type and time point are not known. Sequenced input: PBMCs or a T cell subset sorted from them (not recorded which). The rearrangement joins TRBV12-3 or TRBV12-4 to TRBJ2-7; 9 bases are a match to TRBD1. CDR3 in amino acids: CASSFDDRGAWGYEQYF. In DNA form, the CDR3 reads TGTGCCAGCAGTTTTGACGACAGGGGGGCATGGGGCTACGAGCAGTACTTC.